One and the same sample provided the 24 T cell receptor beta chains below, sequenced in a study of CD8 T cells in ankylosing spondylitis. The study's findings and limits: Characteristic, it appeared, of ankylosing spondylitis blood was a TCR beta motif of eight or nine highly homologous variants.

TCRdb redid the calling of the 5' RACE reads with MiXCR, one entry per CDR3 protein. The table includes 800,000 to 900,000 distinct CDR3 sequences, approximately 10% detected once. These receptors have no known antigen. Input material: blood, either unsorted or a sorted T cell fraction (not recorded which). The receptors derive from a male donor with ankylosing spondylitis.

V usage is TRBV4-2 and J usage is TRBJ1-2; 10 nucleotides agree with TRBD1. The J segment lost 7 bases and the V segment lost 5 bases, leaving 10 bases of the junction unmatched. The CDR3 contains 15 residues. CDR1 LGHNA and CDR2 YNFKEQ come from the germline V gene. The DNA of the CDR3 is TGTGCCAGCAGCGGACCCGGGACAGGGGTGTCTGGCTACACCTTC. It translates to CASSGPGTGVSGYTF.

V gene TRBV5-1 combines with J gene TRBJ1-2; no clear D gene. The germline V and J ends were trimmed by 0 bases and 6 bases, with 6 bases remaining between them. CDR1 and CDR2 from the germline V gene are SGHRS and YFSETQ. The CDR3 covers 12 residues. This CDR3 is CASSLVGDGYTF. The CDR3 DNA follows: TGCGCCAGCAGCTTGGTCGGTGATGGCTACACCTTC.

V is TRBV12-3 or TRBV12-4 and J is TRBJ2-7; D unclear. Trimming removed 4 bases at V and 3 bases at J, with 13 bases between. This CDR3 region has 14 residues. DNA of the CDR3: TGTGCCAGCAGTTATTCCAAGGGATACTACGAGCAGTACTTC. As protein: CASSYSKGYYEQYF.

The chain joins TRBV6-6 to TRBJ2-1, with D maybe TRBD2 (5 bases). There are 13 residues in the CDR3. Trimming took 0 bases from V and 13 from J, leaving 13 bases between them. In germline, CDR1 is MNHNY, CDR2 SVGAGI (reference sequence). The CDR3 DNA reads TGTGCCAGCAGTTACTCTCAGGACTCTCCACAGTTCTTC. It specifies CASSYSQDSPQFF.

The chain uses TRBV4-2 and TRBJ1-4, with D maybe TRBD1 (5 bases). Germline loops: CDR1 LGHNA, CDR2 YNFKEQ. Trimming took 0 bases from V and 6 from J, leaving 14 bases between them. This CDR3 spans 16 amino acids. CDR3 sequence reads: CASSQDHRTRDEKLFF. The CDR3, as DNA: TGTGCCAGCAGCCAAGATCATAGGACACGAGATGAAAAACTGTTTTTT.

This sequence joins TRBV11-1 and TRBJ2-7; D gene unclear. The CDR3 length is 18 residues. Trimming removed 5 bases at V and 0 bases at J, with 23 bases between. Germline V gives CDR1 SGHAT, CDR2 FQDESV (reference sequence). In DNA, the CDR3 is TGTGCCAGCAGCCCCAGGCAGGCGGATTCATGGGTCTCCTACGAGCAGTACTTC. Protein: CASSPRQADSWVSYEQYF.

This clonotype was found a few times. The chain employs TRBV28 and TRBJ2-1, with a possible D match to TRBD2 (6 bases). The CDR3 is made up of 17 amino acids. V was shortened by 8 bases and J by 1 base, with 21 bases between the two germline ends. Germline CDR1 and CDR2: MDHEN and SYDVKM. The CDR3 reads CASRNREWESSYNEQFF. The CDR3 nucleotides are TGTGCCAGCCGTAATCGGGAGTGGGAGTCATCCTACAATGAGCAGTTCTTC. Drawing the rest from reference TRBV28 and TRBJ2-1, the complete variable domain is DVKVTQSSRYLVKRTGEKVFLECVQDMDHENMFWYRQDPGLGLRLIYFSYDVKMKEKGDIPEGYSVSREKKERFSLILESASTNQTSMYLCASRNREWESSYNEQFFGPGTRLTVL.

The J gene is TRBJ2-2, the V gene TRBV20-1; TRBD2 is a possible D gene (6 bases). Trimming took 1 base from V and 3 from J, leaving 9 bases between them. Germline CDR1 and CDR2: DFQATT and SNEGSKA (reference sequence). The CDR3 loop spans 14 amino acids. CDR3 coding DNA: TGCAGTGCTAGAGGGGACTCCTACACCGGGGAGCTGTTTTTT. Amino acid sequence: CSARGDSYTGELFF.

This sequence joins TRBV20-1 and TRBJ2-3; D is perhaps TRBD2 (6 bases). The germline V gene encodes CDR1 DFQATT and CDR2 SNEGSKA (reference sequence). The CDR3 consists of 16 residues. Trimming removed 3 bases at V and 0 bases at J, with 16 bases between. CDR3 bases: TGCAGTGCTAGTAGTTTAACTAGCACTAGCACAGATACGCAGTATTTT. Translated: CSASSLTSTSTDTQYF.

The chain uses TRBV2 and TRBJ2-5, with 8 bases lining up with TRBD1. Germline values: CDR1 SNHLY, CDR2 FYNNEI. V dropped 8 bases and J dropped 3; count of bases not matched to a gene: 8. The CDR3 is 14 amino acids. The CDR3 nucleotides are TGTGCCAGCCGTACAGACAGGGGAAAAGAGACCCAGTACTTC. Translation gives CASRTDRGKETQYF.

The chain recombines TRBV9 with TRBJ2-3, with 11 bases that match TRBD2. V dropped 4 bases and J dropped 0; count of bases not matched to a gene: 7. The V gene's germline CDR1 is SGDLS and CDR2 YYNGEE. This CDR3 region has 17 residues. CDR3 protein: CASSYRLAGTSTDTQYF. The CDR3, as DNA: TGTGCCAGCAGCTATCGACTAGCGGGGACTAGCACAGATACGCAGTATTTT.

This clonotype was observed many times. The V and J genes are TRBV7-2 and TRBJ1-3; D not certain. The CDR3 is made up of 13 amino acids. V was clipped by 3 bases and J by 5 bases, with 8 bases between them. Germline CDR1 SGHTA, CDR2 FQGNSA. Here the CDR3 reads CASSLGRRNTIYF. In DNA form, the CDR3 reads TGTGCCAGCAGCTTGGGCAGGCGAAACACCATATATTTT.

The J gene is TRBJ2-1, the V gene TRBV20-1; 14 bases match TRBD2. There are 15 residues in the CDR3. The trim removed 2 bases at V and 6 bases at J, leaving 3 bases unmatched. CDR1 is DFQATT and CDR2 is SNEGSKA in the germline V gene (reference sequence). CDR3 nucleotide sequence: TGCAGTGCTAGAAGACTAGCGGGGGGGACCAATGAGCAGTTCTTC. Its translation is CSARRLAGGTNEQFF.

This chain links TRBV5-6 with TRBJ2-5; D possibly uses TRBD1 or TRBD2 (5 bases each). V was shortened by 3 bases and J by 4 bases, with 19 bases between the two germline ends. The germline CDR1 and CDR2 sequences are SGHDT and YYEEEE. There are 16 residues in the CDR3. The CDR3 bases are TGTGCCAGCAGCTGGGGCCCCGGGATCTTAGGAGAGACCCAGTACTTC. This sequence encodes CASSWGPGILGETQYF. The entire variable domain, with the rest obtained from reference TRBV5-6 and TRBJ2-5, is as follows: DAGVTQSPTHLIKTRGQQVTLRCSPKSGHDTVSWYQQALGQGPQFIFQYYEEEERQRGNFPDRFSGHQFPNYSSELNVNALLLGDSALYLCASSWGPGILGETQYFGPGTRLLVL.

This clonotype was picked up one time. The chain has TRBV5-6 and TRBJ2-2; 8 bases are a match to TRBD2. V trimming: 6 bases; J trimming: 5 bases; junction bases outside the gene matches: 6. Germline values: CDR1 SGHDT, CDR2 YYEEEE. The CDR3 contains 14 residues. This chain's CDR3 is CASKAGVETGELFF. Written as DNA, the CDR3 is TGTGCCAGCAAAGCGGGAGTGGAGACCGGGGAGCTGTTTTTT.

This clonotype has just a few counts. The V gene is TRBV20-1, the J gene TRBJ1-2; D is unresolved. Trimming took 0 bases from V and 0 from J, leaving 8 bases between them. Germline CDR1 reads DFQATT; CDR2 reads SNEGSKA (reference sequence). CDR3 length equals 14 residues. The DNA of the CDR3 is TGCAGTGCTAGAGATTTCAGGTCTAACTATGGCTACACCTTC. It translates to CSARDFRSNYGYTF.

The rearrangement links TRBV6-1 to TRBJ1-1; D possibly corresponds to TRBD1 (6 bases). From germline, CDR1 is MNHNS and CDR2 SASEGT. The CDR3 loop spans 15 amino acids. V lost 8 bases and J lost 0, with 16 bases in between. Written as DNA, the CDR3 is TGTGCCAGCTCCCGGGAAGGACAGATGAACACTGAAGCTTTCTTT. Its protein product is CASSREGQMNTEAFF.

J is TRBJ2-1 and V is TRBV28; perhaps D is TRBD1 or TRBD2 (5 bases each). V dropped 1 base and J dropped 11 bases, with 9 bases sitting between them. CDR3 size: 12 residues. In germline, CDR1 is MDHEN, CDR2 SYDVKM. Here the CDR3 reads CASSLSGQQQFF. CDR3 in DNA: TGTGCCAGCAGTTTATCGGGGCAGCAGCAGTTCTTC. Using reference TRBV28 and TRBJ2-1 for the parts outside the CDR3, the full variable domain is DVKVTQSSRYLVKRTGEKVFLECVQDMDHENMFWYRQDPGLGLRLIYFSYDVKMKEKGDIPEGYSVSREKKERFSLILESASTNQTSMYLCASSLSGQQQFFGPGTRLTVL.

DNA for the CDR3: TGTGCCGGGGCCCCGGGACAGGGGAGGTCTGGGGCCAACGTCCTGACTTTC. As protein: CAGAPGQGRSGANVLTF. V and J are TRBV6-2 or TRBV6-3 and TRBJ2-6; 10 nucleotides align to TRBD1. The trim removed 11 bases at V and 1 base at J, leaving 11 bases unmatched. The CDR3 is 17 amino acids. Germline V gene data show CDR1 as MNHEY and CDR2 as SVGEGT.

This clonotype has just a few counts. The J gene is TRBJ2-7, the V gene TRBV20-1; 8 nucleotides match TRBD1. J lost 5 bases, V lost 0 bases, and 12 bases had no gene match. Germline-derived CDR1 and CDR2 are DFQATT and SNEGSKA (reference sequence). This CDR3 has 16 residues. In DNA form, the CDR3 reads TGCAGTGCTAGAGATCCCATGGCGGACAGGGTCCACGAGCAGTACTTC. Translation gives CSARDPMADRVHEQYF.

This clonotype occurred many times. This chain uses TRBV10-2 with TRBJ2-2; 8 bases align to TRBD1. Germline trimming cut 1 base from V and 3 bases from J; bases unmatched to any gene: 4. CDR1 and CDR2 (germline): WSHSY, SAAADI. The length of the CDR3 is 16 residues. The CDR3 DNA reads TGCGCCAGCAGTGAGTTACAGGGGGTTTACACCGGGGAGCTGTTTTTT. This codes for CASSELQGVYTGELFF.

The J gene is TRBJ2-7, the V gene TRBV28; TRBD2 agrees at 14 bases. V lost 3 bases and J lost 6; bases outside the gene matches: 7. The V gene's germline CDR1 is MDHEN and CDR2 SYDVKM. CDR3 length: 16 amino acids. The DNA for the CDR3 is TGTGCCAGCAGTTTGCATGGGACTAGCGGGAGATCCGAGCAGTACTTC. Translated: CASSLHGTSGRSEQYF. The variable domain in full, completed from reference TRBV28 and TRBJ2-7, reads DVKVTQSSRYLVKRTGEKVFLECVQDMDHENMFWYRQDPGLGLRLIYFSYDVKMKEKGDIPEGYSVSREKKERFSLILESASTNQTSMYLCASSLHGTSGRSEQYFGPGTRLTVT.

The V gene is TRBV5-1, the J gene TRBJ2-2; D is perhaps TRBD2 (6 bases). This CDR3 spans 16 amino acids. In germline, CDR1 is SGHRS, CDR2 YFSETQ. V lost 0 bases, J lost 4 bases, and 13 bases lay in between. CDR3 residues: CASSLAGGAVTGELFF. The CDR3, as DNA: TGCGCCAGCAGCTTGGCCGGGGGTGCGGTCACCGGGGAGCTGTTTTTT.

V gene TRBV6-5 combines with J gene TRBJ2-7; 7 nucleotides line up with TRBD2. The V and J ends lost 4 bases and 3 bases, in that order; junction bases with no gene match: 9. The CDR3 extends over 15 amino acids. Germline values: CDR1 MNHEY, CDR2 SVGAGI. Here the CDR3 DNA reads TGTGCCAGCAGTTCGGCCCGGGACTACCACTACGAGCAGTACTTC. Protein: CASSSARDYHYEQYF.